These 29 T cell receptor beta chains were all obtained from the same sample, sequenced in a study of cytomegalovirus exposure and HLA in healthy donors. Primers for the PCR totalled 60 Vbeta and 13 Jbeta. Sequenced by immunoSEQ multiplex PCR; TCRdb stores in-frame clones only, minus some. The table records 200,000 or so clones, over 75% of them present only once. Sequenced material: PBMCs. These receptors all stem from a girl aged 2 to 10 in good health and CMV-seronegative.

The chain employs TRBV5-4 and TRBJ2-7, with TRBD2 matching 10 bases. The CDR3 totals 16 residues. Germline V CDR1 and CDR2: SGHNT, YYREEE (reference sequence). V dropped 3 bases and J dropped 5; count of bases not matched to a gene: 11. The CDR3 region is CASSSSPSGGADEQYF. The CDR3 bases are TGTGCCAGCAGCTCAAGTCCCAGCGGGGGGGCCGACGAGCAGTACTTC.

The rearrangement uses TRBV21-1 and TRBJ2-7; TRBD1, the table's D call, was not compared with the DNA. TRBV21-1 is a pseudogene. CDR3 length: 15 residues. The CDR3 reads CASSSVSGVTYEQYF. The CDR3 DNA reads TGTGCCAGCAGCAGTGTTTCAGGGGTAACCTACGAGCAGTACTTC.

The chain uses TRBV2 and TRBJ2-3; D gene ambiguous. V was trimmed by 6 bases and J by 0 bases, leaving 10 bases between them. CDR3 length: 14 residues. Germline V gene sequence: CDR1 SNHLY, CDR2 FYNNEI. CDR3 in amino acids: CASSVETSTDTQYF. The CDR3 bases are TGTGCCAGCAGCGTCGAGACTAGCACAGATACGCAGTATTTT.

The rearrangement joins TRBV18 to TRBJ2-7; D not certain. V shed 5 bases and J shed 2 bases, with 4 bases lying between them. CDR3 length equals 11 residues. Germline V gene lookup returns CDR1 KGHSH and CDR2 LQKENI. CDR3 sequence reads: CASSNTYEQYF. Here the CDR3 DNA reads TGTGCCAGCTCAAATACCTACGAGCAGTACTTC.

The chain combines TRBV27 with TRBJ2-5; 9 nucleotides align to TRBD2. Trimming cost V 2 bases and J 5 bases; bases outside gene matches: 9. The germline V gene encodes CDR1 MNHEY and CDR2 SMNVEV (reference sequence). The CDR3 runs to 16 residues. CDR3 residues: CASSLTTRGGWETQYF. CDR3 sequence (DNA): TGTGCCAGCAGTTTAACTACGCGGGGGGGCTGGGAGACCCAGTACTTC.

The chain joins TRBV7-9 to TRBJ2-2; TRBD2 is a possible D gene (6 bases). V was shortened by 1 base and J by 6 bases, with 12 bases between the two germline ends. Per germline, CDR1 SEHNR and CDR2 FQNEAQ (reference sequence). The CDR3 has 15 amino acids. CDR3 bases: TGTGCCAGCAGCTTAGGAGTGGGAGGCGCCGGGGAGCTGTTTTTT. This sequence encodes CASSLGVGGAGELFF.

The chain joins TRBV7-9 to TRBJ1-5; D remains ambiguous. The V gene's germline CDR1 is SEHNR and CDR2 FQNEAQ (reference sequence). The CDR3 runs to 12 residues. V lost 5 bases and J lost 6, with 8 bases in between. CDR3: CASSLDTQPQHF. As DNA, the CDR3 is TGTGCCAGCAGCCTTGACACTCAGCCCCAGCATTTT. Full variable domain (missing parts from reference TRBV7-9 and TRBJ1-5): DTGVSQNPRHKITKRGQNVTFRCDPISEHNRLYWYRQTLGQGPEFLTYFQNEAQLEKSRLLSDRFSAERPKGSFSTLEIQRTEQGDSAMYLCASSLDTQPQHFGDGTRLSIL.

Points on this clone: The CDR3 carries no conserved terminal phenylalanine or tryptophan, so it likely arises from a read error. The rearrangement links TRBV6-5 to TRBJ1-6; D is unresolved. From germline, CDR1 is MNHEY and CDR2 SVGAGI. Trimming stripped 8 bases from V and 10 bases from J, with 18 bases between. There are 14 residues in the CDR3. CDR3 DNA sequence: TGTGCCAGCGCCGCGGGCCAAGGGCTATCACCCCTCCACGTT. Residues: CASAAGQGLSPLHV.

As DNA, the CDR3 is TGCAGCGTTGAAGATGGGGAGGGAAAAGACTATGGCTACACCTTC. This gives the protein CSVEDGEGKDYGYTF. The rearrangement uses TRBV29-1 and TRBJ1-2; D is ambiguous. The germline CDR1 and CDR2 sequences are SQVTM and ANQGSEA. The CDR3 contains 15 residues. The germline V and J ends were trimmed by 0 bases and 3 bases, with 14 bases remaining between them.

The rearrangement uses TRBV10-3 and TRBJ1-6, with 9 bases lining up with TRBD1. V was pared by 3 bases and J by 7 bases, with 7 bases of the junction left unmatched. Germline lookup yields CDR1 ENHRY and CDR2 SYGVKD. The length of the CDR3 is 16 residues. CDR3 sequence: CAISESGQGGNSPLHF. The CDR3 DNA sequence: TGTGCCATCAGTGAATCGGGACAGGGTGGGAATTCACCCCTCCACTTT.

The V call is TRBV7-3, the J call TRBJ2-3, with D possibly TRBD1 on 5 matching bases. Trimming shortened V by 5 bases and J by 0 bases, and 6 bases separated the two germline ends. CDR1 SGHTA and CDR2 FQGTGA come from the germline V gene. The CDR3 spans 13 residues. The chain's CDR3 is CASSPGSTDTQYF. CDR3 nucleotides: TGTGCCAGCAGCCCAGGGAGCACAGATACGCAGTATTTT. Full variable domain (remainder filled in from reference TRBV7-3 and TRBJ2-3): GAGVSQTPSNKVTEKGKYVELRCDPISGHTALYWYRQSLGQGPEFLIYFQGTGAADDSGLPNDRFFAVRPEGSVSTLKIQRTERGDSAVYLCASSPGSTDTQYFGPGTRLTVL.

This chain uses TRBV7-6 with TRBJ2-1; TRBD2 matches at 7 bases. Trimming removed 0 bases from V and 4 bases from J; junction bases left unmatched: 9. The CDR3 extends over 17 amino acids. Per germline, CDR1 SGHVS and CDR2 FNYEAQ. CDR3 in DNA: TGTGCCAGCAGCTTAGCTTCTTGGGCTAGCGGATACAATGAGCAGTTCTTC. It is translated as CASSLASWASGYNEQFF.

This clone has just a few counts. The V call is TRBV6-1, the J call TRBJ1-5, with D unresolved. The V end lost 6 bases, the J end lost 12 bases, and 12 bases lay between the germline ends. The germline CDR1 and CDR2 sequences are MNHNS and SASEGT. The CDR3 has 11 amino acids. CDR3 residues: CASSSTELQHF. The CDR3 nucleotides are TGTGCCAGCAGCTCAACAGAGCTCCAGCATTTT.

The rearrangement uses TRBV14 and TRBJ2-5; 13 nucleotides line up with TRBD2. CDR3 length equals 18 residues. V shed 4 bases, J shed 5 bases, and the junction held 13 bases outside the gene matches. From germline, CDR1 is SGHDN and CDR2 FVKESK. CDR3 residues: CASSPGLAGPGWVETQYF. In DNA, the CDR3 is TGTGCCAGCAGCCCGGGACTAGCGGGACCTGGCTGGGTCGAGACCCAGTACTTC.

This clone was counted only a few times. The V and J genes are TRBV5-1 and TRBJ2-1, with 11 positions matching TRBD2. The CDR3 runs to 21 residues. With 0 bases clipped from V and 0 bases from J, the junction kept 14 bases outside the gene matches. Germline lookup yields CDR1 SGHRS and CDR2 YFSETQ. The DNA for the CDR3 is TGCGCCAGCAGCTTGGGGTACTCGACTAGCGGGGCAACGAGCTCCTACAATGAGCAGTTCTTC. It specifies CASSLGYSTSGATSSYNEQFF.

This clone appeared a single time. The CDR3 region is CASSAGQGWTEAFF. In DNA, the CDR3 is TGCGCCAGCAGCGCAGGACAGGGTTGGACTGAAGCTTTCTTT. The chain joins TRBV5-1 to TRBJ1-1; 8 nucleotides line up with TRBD1. Germline assignment: CDR1 SGHRS and CDR2 YFSETQ. V was clipped by 4 bases and J by 5 bases; unmatched bases: 7. The CDR3 contains 14 residues. The entire variable domain, with the rest obtained from reference TRBV5-1 and TRBJ1-1, is as follows: KAGVTQTPRYLIKTRGQQVTLSCSPISGHRSVSWYQQTPGQGLQFLFEYFSETQRNKGNFPGRFSGRQFSNSRSEMNVSTLELGDSALYLCASSAGQGWTEAFFGQGTRLTVV.

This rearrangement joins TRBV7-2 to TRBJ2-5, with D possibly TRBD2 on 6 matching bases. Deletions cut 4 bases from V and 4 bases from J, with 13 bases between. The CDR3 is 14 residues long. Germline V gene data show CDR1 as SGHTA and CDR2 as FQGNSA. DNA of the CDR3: TGTGCCAGCAGCTCCGGGGGATCTGGAGAGACCCAGTACTTC. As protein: CASSSGGSGETQYF.

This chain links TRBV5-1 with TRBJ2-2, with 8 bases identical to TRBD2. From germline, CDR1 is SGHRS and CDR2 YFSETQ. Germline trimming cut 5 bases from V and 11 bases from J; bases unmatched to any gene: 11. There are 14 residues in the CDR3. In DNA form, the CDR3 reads TGCGCCAGCAGTAAGGTAGCGGGAAGCCAAGAGCTGTTTTTT. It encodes CASSKVAGSQELFF. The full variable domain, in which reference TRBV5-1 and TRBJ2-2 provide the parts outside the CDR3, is KAGVTQTPRYLIKTRGQQVTLSCSPISGHRSVSWYQQTPGQGLQFLFEYFSETQRNKGNFPGRFSGRQFSNSRSEMNVSTLELGDSALYLCASSKVAGSQELFFGEGSRLTVL.

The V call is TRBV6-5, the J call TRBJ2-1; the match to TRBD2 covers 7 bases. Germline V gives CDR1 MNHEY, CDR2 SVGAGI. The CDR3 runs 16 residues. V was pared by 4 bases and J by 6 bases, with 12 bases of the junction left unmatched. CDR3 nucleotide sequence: TGTGCCAGCAGTTCACTCGGACTAGAGGGGAGCAATGAGCAGTTCTTC. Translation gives CASSSLGLEGSNEQFF.

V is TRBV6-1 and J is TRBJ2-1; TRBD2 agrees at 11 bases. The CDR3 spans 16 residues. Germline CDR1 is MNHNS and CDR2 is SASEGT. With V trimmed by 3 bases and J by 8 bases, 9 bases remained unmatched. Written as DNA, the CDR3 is TGTGCCAGCAGTGACTATACTAGCGGGAGAGGCCATGAGCAGTTCTTC. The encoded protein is CASSDYTSGRGHEQFF.

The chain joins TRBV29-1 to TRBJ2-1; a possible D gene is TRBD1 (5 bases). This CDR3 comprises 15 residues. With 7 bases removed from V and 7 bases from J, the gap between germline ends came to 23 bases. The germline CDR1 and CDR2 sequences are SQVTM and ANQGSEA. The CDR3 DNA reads TGCAGCGCCTCCTTTTCAGGGAAACGAACGAATGAGCAGTTCTTC. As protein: CSASFSGKRTNEQFF.

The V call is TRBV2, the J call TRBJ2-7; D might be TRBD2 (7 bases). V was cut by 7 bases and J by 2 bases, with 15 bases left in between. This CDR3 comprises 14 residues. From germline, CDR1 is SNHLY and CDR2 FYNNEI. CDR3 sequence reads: CASTVGGLTYEQYF. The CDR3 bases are TGTGCCAGCACGGTAGGGGGACTAACCTACGAGCAGTACTTC.

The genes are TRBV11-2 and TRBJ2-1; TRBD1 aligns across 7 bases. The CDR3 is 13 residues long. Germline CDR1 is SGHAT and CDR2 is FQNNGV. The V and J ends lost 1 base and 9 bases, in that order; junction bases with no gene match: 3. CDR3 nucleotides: TGTGCCAGCAGCTTAGCTCCAGGGGGTGAGCAGTTCTTC. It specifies CASSLAPGGEQFF.

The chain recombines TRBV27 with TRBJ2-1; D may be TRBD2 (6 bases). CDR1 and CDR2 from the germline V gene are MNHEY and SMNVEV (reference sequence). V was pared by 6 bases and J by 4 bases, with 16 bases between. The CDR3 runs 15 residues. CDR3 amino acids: CASSRDSLDYNEQFF. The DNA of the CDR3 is TGTGCCAGCAGCCGGGACTCCCTGGATTACAATGAGCAGTTCTTC.

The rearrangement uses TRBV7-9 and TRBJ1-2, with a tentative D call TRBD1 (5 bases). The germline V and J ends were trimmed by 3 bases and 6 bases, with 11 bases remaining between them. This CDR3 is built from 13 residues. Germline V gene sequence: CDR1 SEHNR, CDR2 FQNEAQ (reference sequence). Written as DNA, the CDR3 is TGTGCCAGCAGCTTGAACAGGTTAGATGGCTACACCTTC. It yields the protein CASSLNRLDGYTF.

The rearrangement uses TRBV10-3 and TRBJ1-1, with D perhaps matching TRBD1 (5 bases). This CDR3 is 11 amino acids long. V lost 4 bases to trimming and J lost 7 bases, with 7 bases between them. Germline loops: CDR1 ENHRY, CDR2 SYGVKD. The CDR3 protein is CAISGGGEAFF. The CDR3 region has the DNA TGTGCCATCAGTGGGGGGGGTGAAGCTTTCTTT.

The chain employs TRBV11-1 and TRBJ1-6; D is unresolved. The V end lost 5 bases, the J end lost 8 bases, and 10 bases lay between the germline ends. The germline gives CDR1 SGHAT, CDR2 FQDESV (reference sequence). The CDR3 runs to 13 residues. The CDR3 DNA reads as TGTGCCAGCAGCCAGGTAAAGGATTCACCCCTCCACTTT. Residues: CASSQVKDSPLHF.

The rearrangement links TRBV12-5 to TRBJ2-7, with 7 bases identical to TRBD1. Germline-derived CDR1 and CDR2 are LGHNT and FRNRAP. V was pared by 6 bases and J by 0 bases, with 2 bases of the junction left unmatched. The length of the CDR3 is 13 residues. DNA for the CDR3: TGTGCTAGTGGACAGGGGAGCTCCTACGAGCAGTACTTC. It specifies CASGQGSSYEQYF. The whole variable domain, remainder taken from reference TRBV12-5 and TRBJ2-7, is DARVTQTPRHKVTEMGQEVTMRCQPILGHNTVFWYRQTMMQGLELLAYFRNRAPLDDSGMPKDRFSAEMPDATLATLKIQPSEPRDSAVYFCASGQGSSYEQYFGPGTRLTVT.

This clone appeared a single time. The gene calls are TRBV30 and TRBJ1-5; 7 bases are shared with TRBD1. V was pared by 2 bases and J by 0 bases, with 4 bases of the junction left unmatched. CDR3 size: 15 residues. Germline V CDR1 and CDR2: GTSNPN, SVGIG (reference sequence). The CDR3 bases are TGTGCCTGGAGTCGGACAGGCGCTAGCAATCAGCCCCAGCATTTT. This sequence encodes CAWSRTGASNQPQHF.